This T cell receptor beta chain was identified during a study of neurological immune-mediated disorders. This clonotype was counted many times. TCRdb processed the 5' RACE reads anew with MiXCR; each CDR3 protein has one entry. The sample includes more than 35,000 distinct CDR3 sequences, approximately 3% of them seen just once. The germline V gene has CDR1 SGHRS and CDR2 YFSETQ. There are 14 residues in the CDR3. Trimming stripped 4 bases from V and 4 bases from J, with 13 bases between. The clonotype comes from a woman in her 50s with multiple sclerosis. The source material was PBMCs. V is TRBV5-1 and J is TRBJ2-3, with a possible D match to TRBD2 (5 bases). DNA of the CDR3: TGCGCCAGCAGCATAAGCCCCGGGGCAGATACGCAGTATTTT. The encoded protein is CASSISPGADTQYF.